The rows below give T cell receptor beta chains drawn from one sample of a study of T cell changes during pregnancy in multiple sclerosis. Sequencing was performed with immunoSEQ multiplex PCR; in TCRdb, only in-frame clones are kept and a portion is missing. This table holds approximately 35,000 clones, 90% found once. The source was CD4+ T cells from peripheral blood mononuclear cells, collected in the second trimester of pregnancy. These receptors were collected from a female donor in good health, enrolled as a control in a pregnancy study. CDR3s include the opening cysteine and the closing phenylalanine or tryptophan. The order of the fields is clone size, J gene, V gene, CDR3 protein. Rows give clone size only sometimes, using once, few, many, or a class for an expanded clone.

abundance: -
j_gene: TRBJ2-7
v_gene: TRBV7-2
CDR3aa: CASSPSRGPYEQYF

abundance: -
j_gene: TRBJ2-5
v_gene: TRBV7-2
CDR3aa: CASSPRSGTQYF

abundance: once
j_gene: TRBJ2-1
v_gene: TRBV6-5
CDR3aa: CASSYRGKGPYNEQFF

abundance: -
j_gene: TRBJ1-2
v_gene: TRBV14
CDR3aa: CASSEDNLYYGYTF

abundance: -
j_gene: TRBJ2-1
v_gene: TRBV5-1
CDR3aa: CASSFGLAGVDEQFF

abundance: once
j_gene: TRBJ2-7
v_gene: TRBV5-5
CDR3aa: CASSSASREVYEQYF

abundance: -
j_gene: TRBJ2-3
v_gene: TRBV30
CDR3aa: CAWRYTGGTDTQYF

abundance: -
j_gene: TRBJ2-4
v_gene: TRBV10-2
CDR3aa: CASSRASGEMGNIQYF

abundance: -
j_gene: TRBJ2-7
v_gene: TRBV5-1
CDR3aa: CASSFLAGNYEQYF

abundance: -
j_gene: TRBJ1-2
v_gene: TRBV7-2
CDR3aa: CASTMGQENYGYTF

abundance: -
j_gene: TRBJ2-1
v_gene: TRBV5-1
CDR3aa: CASSSGLAAMRDYNEQFF

abundance: -
j_gene: TRBJ1-6
v_gene: TRBV7-9
CDR3aa: CASSWLGQANSPLHF

abundance: -
j_gene: TRBJ2-5
v_gene: TRBV5-6
CDR3aa: CASSFEGAGETQYF

abundance: -
j_gene: TRBJ1-5
v_gene: TRBV15
CDR3aa: CATSLREEQPQHF

abundance: -
j_gene: TRBJ2-1
v_gene: TRBV15
CDR3aa: CATSGGDSLNEQFF

abundance: -
j_gene: TRBJ1-2
v_gene: TRBV4-3
CDR3aa: CASSQEDSPGYYGYTF

abundance: -
j_gene: TRBJ1-2
v_gene: TRBV7-2
CDR3aa: CASSLGQGGGYTF

abundance: once
j_gene: TRBJ2-2
v_gene: TRBV7-6
CDR3aa: CASSPDWANTGELFF

abundance: -
j_gene: TRBJ2-3
v_gene: TRBV5-5
CDR3aa: CASSSGTSGRNTDTQYF

abundance: -
j_gene: TRBJ2-1
v_gene: TRBV27
CDR3aa: CASSSVPGQGPTFLNEQFF

abundance: -
j_gene: TRBJ2-7
v_gene: TRBV19
CDR3aa: CASSMLAHSYEQYF

abundance: -
j_gene: TRBJ2-7
v_gene: TRBV19
CDR3aa: CASSGRSRDSLTYEQYF

abundance: -
j_gene: TRBJ1-2
v_gene: TRBV6-5
CDR3aa: CASSPIQQGSGYTF

abundance: -
j_gene: TRBJ1-2
v_gene: TRBV6-4
CDR3aa: CASRDRTGGSYGYTF

abundance: few
j_gene: TRBJ1-5
v_gene: TRBV6-1
CDR3aa: CASSVGGDQPQHF

abundance: -
j_gene: TRBJ1-2
v_gene: TRBV19
CDR3aa: CASSIGGTGDNYGYTF

abundance: -
j_gene: TRBJ2-5
v_gene: TRBV5-1
CDR3aa: CASSLGTSGEQETQYF

abundance: -
j_gene: TRBJ1-4
v_gene: TRBV13
CDR3aa: CASSLARGFGTNEKLFF

abundance: -
j_gene: TRBJ2-1
v_gene: TRBV10-1
CDR3aa: CASSDLGQGAGNEQFF

abundance: once
j_gene: TRBJ2-1
v_gene: TRBV7-7
CDR3aa: CASSLAAGGVEQFF

abundance: -
j_gene: TRBJ1-2
v_gene: TRBV6-6
CDR3aa: CASSSNRDRANYGYTF

abundance: -
j_gene: TRBJ2-7
v_gene: TRBV2
CDR3aa: CASREDSGYEQYF

abundance: -
j_gene: TRBJ1-1
v_gene: TRBV7-9
CDR3aa: CASSWTVAGDEAFF

abundance: -
j_gene: TRBJ2-1
v_gene: TRBV7-2
CDR3aa: CASSFGTGGYNEQFF

abundance: -
j_gene: TRBJ2-3
v_gene: TRBV14
CDR3aa: CASSRSGQSTDTQYF

abundance: -
j_gene: TRBJ1-1
v_gene: TRBV11-2
CDR3aa: CASSLVLGTEAFF

abundance: -
j_gene: TRBJ2-6
v_gene: TRBV5-1
CDR3aa: CASSLDAGGGSGANVLTF

abundance: -
j_gene: TRBJ2-7
v_gene: TRBV7-2
CDR3aa: CASRPGTGLYEQYF

abundance: -
j_gene: TRBJ2-2
v_gene: TRBV5-1
CDR3aa: CASSLGTSGGTGELFF

abundance: -
j_gene: TRBJ2-5
v_gene: TRBV7-2
CDR3aa: CASSLAPTRRETQYF

abundance: -
j_gene: TRBJ2-7
v_gene: TRBV11-3
CDR3aa: CASSLRGEQYF

abundance: -
j_gene: TRBJ1-1
v_gene: TRBV6-4
CDR3aa: CASATPGLMNTEAFF

abundance: -
j_gene: TRBJ2-5
v_gene: TRBV11-2
CDR3aa: CASSLGTAGLETQYF

abundance: -
j_gene: TRBJ1-4
v_gene: TRBV27
CDR3aa: CASRRDTTGVREKLFF

abundance: -
j_gene: TRBJ2-3
v_gene: TRBV19
CDR3aa: CASSIGGQGGTDTQYF

abundance: few
j_gene: TRBJ1-1
v_gene: TRBV29-1
CDR3aa: CSFQQGTTEAFF

abundance: -
j_gene: TRBJ1-2
v_gene: TRBV13
CDR3aa: CASSYRTGGFYGYTF

abundance: -
j_gene: TRBJ2-7
v_gene: TRBV7-2
CDR3aa: CASSSGLTYEQYF

abundance: -
j_gene: TRBJ1-1
v_gene: TRBV10-3
CDR3aa: CAISVGGNTEAFF

abundance: -
j_gene: TRBJ2-7
v_gene: TRBV11-2
CDR3aa: CASSANYEQYF

abundance: few
j_gene: TRBJ1-2
v_gene: TRBV19
CDR3aa: CASTLILAQAGYGYTF

abundance: -
j_gene: TRBJ2-2
v_gene: TRBV4-3
CDR3aa: CASSQALAGASNTGELFF

abundance: -
j_gene: TRBJ2-1
v_gene: TRBV5-4
CDR3aa: CASSLAGGQEQFF

abundance: -
j_gene: TRBJ1-2
v_gene: TRBV10-3
CDR3aa: CAISPDINYGYTF

abundance: -
j_gene: TRBJ2-1
v_gene: TRBV7-2
CDR3aa: CASSSTGGGVYNEQFF

abundance: -
j_gene: TRBJ1-1
v_gene: TRBV19
CDR3aa: CASSIDAVYTEAFF

abundance: -
j_gene: TRBJ2-3
v_gene: TRBV7-9
CDR3aa: CASTRSGGSDTQYF

abundance: -
j_gene: TRBJ1-1
v_gene: TRBV4-3
CDR3aa: CASSHADIYDRFTEAFF

abundance: -
j_gene: TRBJ1-3
v_gene: TRBV13
CDR3aa: CASSNPQDSYSGNTIYF

abundance: -
j_gene: TRBJ2-7
v_gene: TRBV30
CDR3aa: CAWSVLVPHEQYF